Below, 27 T cell receptor beta chains from the same sample are listed, as sequenced in a study of T cells in Graves' hyperthyroidism and ophthalmopathy (dated by TCRdb to the late 2010s). Libraries came from multiplex PCR. Sequencing relied on an Illumina HiSeq 2000. The TCR beta CDR3 regions were amplified from RNA transcripts. For the first round of RT-PCR on the TCR CDR3, the HTBI primer set was used together with the Qiagen OneStep RT-PCR kit. TCRdb handled the public reads itself, with Q25 trimming in fastp and clone calling in MiXCR, and kept productive beta chains. Here each entry gathers all rows of one CDR3 protein and keeps the most common genes and DNA. The sample contains roughly 500,000 distinct CDR3 sequences, roughly 45% of them found a single time. The ten largest clonotypes hold around 44% of the sample. The sample was peripheral blood or thyroid tissue (not recorded which). The receptors here all came from an adult woman with Graves' disease, either hyperthyroidism or ophthalmopathy (not recorded which).

The CDR3 spells CASRTAGLTGYTF. CDR3 bases: TGTGCCAGCCGTACCGCAGGGTTAACTGGCTACACCTTC. The gene calls are TRBV28 and TRBJ1-2; D perhaps matches TRBD1 (5 bases). The V end lost 8 bases, the J end lost 7 bases, and 17 bases lay between the germline ends. Germline CDR1 reads MDHEN; CDR2 reads SYDVKM. The CDR3 extends over 13 amino acids.

The V and J genes are TRBV20-1 and TRBJ2-5; D gene ambiguous. The germline V gene has CDR1 DFQATT and CDR2 SNEGSKA (reference sequence). Trimming stripped 3 bases from V and 0 bases from J, with 17 bases between. The CDR3 consists of 16 residues. CDR3 nucleotides: TGCAGTGCTAGGGGTTGGCTAGTGGGTAACCAAGAGACCCAGTACTTC. Encoded protein: CSARGWLVGNQETQYF.

This clonotype was recorded at least ten times. V usage is TRBV2 and J usage is TRBJ1-5; no clear D. Germline CDR1 SNHLY, CDR2 FYNNEI. This CDR3 has 14 residues. V was shortened by 1 base and J by 5 bases, with 9 bases between the two germline ends. CDR3 nucleotides: TGTGCCAGCAGTGAAGGTCCCGGGGATCAGCCCCAGCATTTT. It translates to CASSEGPGDQPQHF.

The V call is TRBV2, the J call TRBJ2-2, with D tentatively TRBD2 (6 bases). There are 15 residues in the CDR3. V was clipped by 6 bases and J by 4 bases, with 15 bases between them. The germline gives CDR1 SNHLY, CDR2 FYNNEI. The CDR3 coding sequence is TGTGCCAGCAGAGCCGGGACTGCCCCCACCGGGGAGCTGTTTTTT. Translation: CASRAGTAPTGELFF. The variable domain in full, completed from reference TRBV2 and TRBJ2-2, reads EPEVTQTPSHQVTQMGQEVILRCVPISNHLYFYWYRQILGQKVEFLVSFYNNEISEKSEIFDDQFSVERPDGSNFTLKIRSTKLEDSAMYFCASRAGTAPTGELFFGEGSRLTVL.

This rearrangement joins TRBV29-1 to TRBJ1-1, with TRBD1 as a possible D gene (6 bases). The germline V gene has CDR1 SQVTM and CDR2 ANQGSEA. With 6 bases removed from V and 4 bases from J, the gap between germline ends came to 12 bases. The CDR3 runs 12 residues. CDR3 coding DNA: TGCAGCGTCGCACAGGGAGGCACTGAAGCTTTCTTT. Translated, it gives CSVAQGGTEAFF.

The J gene is TRBJ2-7, the V gene TRBV10-3; TRBD2 aligns across 13 bases. The germline CDR1 and CDR2 sequences are ENHRY and SYGVKD. Trimming at V came to 4 bases and at J to 2 bases, leaving 2 bases not matched to a gene. The CDR3 extends over 15 amino acids. The CDR3 coding sequence is TGTGCCATCAGTGGGACTAGCGGGAGCGCCTACGAGCAGTACTTC. This codes for CAISGTSGSAYEQYF.

The genes are TRBV3-1 and TRBJ1-5; D is ambiguous. The CDR3 runs to 14 residues. V was pared by 4 bases and J by 0 bases, with 7 bases between. Germline CDR1 is LGHDT and CDR2 is YNNKEL (reference sequence). CDR3 region: CASSPEFSNQPQHF. CDR3 nucleotide sequence: TGTGCCAGCAGCCCGGAATTTAGCAATCAGCCCCAGCATTTT.

For the CDR3, the DNA is TGCAGCGTTTCGGGCGGCGGAACCGGGGAGCTGTTTTTT. Its protein product is CSVSGGGTGELFF. J is TRBJ2-2 and V is TRBV29-1; D gene uncertain. This CDR3 contains 13 residues. With 5 bases removed from V and 5 bases from J, the gap between germline ends came to 12 bases. Per the germline V gene, CDR1 is SQVTM and CDR2 is ANQGSEA.

This clonotype was recorded at least ten times. The rearrangement links TRBV7-2 to TRBJ1-1; D possibly corresponds to TRBD1 (5 bases). V was clipped by 4 bases and J by 10 bases, with 16 bases between them. The CDR3 totals 13 residues. The V gene's germline CDR1 is SGHTA and CDR2 FQGNSA. CDR3 residues: CASSSGVAERAFF. The DNA for the CDR3 is TGTGCCAGCAGCTCGGGGGTGGCAGAACGAGCTTTCTTT.

This clonotype was seen only a few times. The rearrangement uses TRBV24-1 and TRBJ2-7; D not certain. In germline, CDR1 is KGHDR, CDR2 SFDVKD. V was pared by 7 bases and J by 7 bases, with 4 bases between. CDR3 length: 9 amino acids. The CDR3 DNA is TGTGCCACCAGCAGGGAGCAGTACTTC. Its protein is CATSREQYF.

Only a few counts were recorded for this clonotype. This rearrangement joins TRBV7-9 to TRBJ1-3; unclear D gene. Germline CDR1 is SEHNR and CDR2 is FQNEAQ (reference sequence). This CDR3 has 12 amino acids. The V gene lost 5 bases and the J gene lost 12 bases, with 14 bases spanning the gap. The CDR3 DNA follows: TGTGCCAGCAGCACCGGACCCAGGCACATATATTTT. Translating it yields CASSTGPRHIYF.

The chain is built from TRBV20-1 and TRBJ2-2; 7 nucleotides match TRBD1. V dropped 0 bases and J dropped 10; count of bases not matched to a gene: 2. The CDR3 runs to 12 residues. Per the germline V gene, CDR1 is DFQATT and CDR2 is SNEGSKA (reference sequence). The CDR3 spells CSARDQGEELFF. CDR3 bases: TGCAGTGCTAGAGATCAGGGGGAGGAGCTGTTTTTT.

This clonotype turned up a few times. J is TRBJ2-1 and V is TRBV2; D possibly corresponds to TRBD1 (5 bases). Germline lookup yields CDR1 SNHLY and CDR2 FYNNEI. The V gene lost 0 bases and the J gene lost 9 bases, with 9 bases spanning the gap. CDR3 length: 13 residues. The CDR3 DNA reads as TGTGCCAGCAGTGAAGCGCTAGGGGCTGAGCAGTTCTTC. This sequence encodes CASSEALGAEQFF.

This clonotype was seen ten or more times. The chain has TRBV7-6 and TRBJ2-7, with TRBD2 identical over 9 bases. CDR1 and CDR2 (germline): SGHVS, FNYEAQ. Trimming cost V 5 bases and J 3 bases; bases outside gene matches: 8. The CDR3 contains 15 residues. The CDR3 nucleotides read TGTGCCAGCAGCCAAGCGGGGGGCAGAGTCTACGAGCAGTACTTC. As protein: CASSQAGGRVYEQYF.

The gene calls are TRBV7-9 and TRBJ1-6; the D is unclear. CDR3 size: 15 residues. Germline loops: CDR1 SEHNR, CDR2 FQNEAQ (reference sequence). The V end lost 5 bases, the J end lost 6 bases, and 14 bases lay between the germline ends. CDR3 loop: CASSARDSFNSPLHF. CDR3 in DNA: TGTGCCAGCAGCGCCCGGGATTCGTTTAATTCACCCCTCCACTTT.

This clonotype was counted between two and nine times. The V call is TRBV29-1, the J call TRBJ2-1; D may correspond to TRBD1 or TRBD2 (5 bases each). From germline, CDR1 is SQVTM and CDR2 ANQGSEA. The CDR3 loop spans 13 amino acids. Trimming stripped 5 bases from V and 4 bases from J, with 12 bases between. The CDR3 region is CSVSRDLYNEQFF. Written as DNA, the CDR3 is TGCAGCGTTTCCCGGGACCTATACAATGAGCAGTTCTTC.

This clonotype was seen at least ten times. V usage is TRBV4-1 and J usage is TRBJ1-2; 7 nucleotides agree with TRBD1. CDR1 is MGHRA, CDR2 YSYEKL, per germline. Germline trimming cut 0 bases from V and 14 bases from J; bases unmatched to any gene: 15. This CDR3 is built from 15 residues. The DNA of the CDR3 is TGCGCCAGCAGCCAAGATGGAATGGGGACAGCCAAGGGGACCTTC. Protein sequence: CASSQDGMGTAKGTF.

The V and J genes are TRBV7-9 and TRBJ2-5; 7 bases line up with TRBD1. The germline V gene has CDR1 SEHNR and CDR2 FQNEAQ (reference sequence). This CDR3 is built from 12 residues. The J segment lost 5 bases and the V segment lost 6 bases, leaving 3 bases of the junction unmatched. CDR3 amino acids: CASRQGSETQYF. Here the CDR3 DNA reads TGTGCCAGCAGACAGGGGTCGGAGACCCAGTACTTC.

The chain combines TRBV20-1 with TRBJ1-2; 12 bases are shared with TRBD1. Per germline, CDR1 DFQATT and CDR2 SNEGSKA (reference sequence). The junction had 11 bases not matched to a gene; V was cut back by 8 bases and J by 4 bases. The CDR3 is made up of 15 amino acids. The CDR3 DNA reads TGCAGTTCGAAGGGGGGACAGGGGGCTTCCTATGGCTACACCTTC. Its protein is CSSKGGQGASYGYTF.

This chain uses TRBV5-1 with TRBJ2-3; D call uncertain. CDR1 is SGHRS, CDR2 YFSETQ, per germline. This CDR3 spans 12 amino acids. Trimming took off 7 bases at V and 2 bases at J, with 8 bases between the two ends. Here the CDR3 reads CASGSNTDTQYF. The CDR3 coding sequence is TGCGCCAGCGGCTCTAACACAGATACGCAGTATTTT.

The J gene is TRBJ2-1, the V gene TRBV29-1; D is tentatively TRBD1 or TRBD2 (5 bases each). The CDR3 has 14 amino acids. Trimming took off 6 bases at V and 4 bases at J, with 16 bases between the two ends. CDR1 and CDR2 from the germline V gene are SQVTM and ANQGSEA. The CDR3 sequence is CSVQSRGLYNEQFF. The DNA for the CDR3 is TGCAGCGTCCAATCTCGGGGCTTGTACAATGAGCAGTTCTTC.

This chain connects TRBV5-1 to TRBJ2-2, with D perhaps assigned TRBD1 or TRBD2 (5 bases each). CDR3 size: 16 residues. V was pared by 4 bases and J by 2 bases, with 15 bases between. Germline assignment: CDR1 SGHRS and CDR2 YFSETQ. The CDR3 DNA follows: TGCGCCAGCAGCCAAGAAGGGACGCACAACACCGGGGAGCTGTTTTTT. It codes for CASSQEGTHNTGELFF.

Note on this clonotype: Likely a read error: the CDR3 ends without its conserved phenylalanine or tryptophan. The rearrangement links TRBV28 to TRBJ1-1; D remains ambiguous. V lost 7 bases to trimming and J lost 0 bases, with 9 bases between them. Germline CDR1 and CDR2: MDHEN and SYDVKM. The CDR3 length is 13 residues. For the CDR3, the DNA is TGTGCCAGCATCAACAGCATGAACACTGAAGCTTTCCTT. Protein: CASINSMNTEAFL.

Many counts were recorded for this clonotype. The chain uses TRBV5-1 and TRBJ2-7, with TRBD2 matching 8 bases. The CDR3 covers 15 residues. Losses at the gene ends were 0 bases for V and 7 bases for J; bases not matched to a gene: 9. Germline V lookup: CDR1 SGHRS, CDR2 YFSETQ. The CDR3 nucleotides are TGCGCCAGCAGCTTGGCGGGAGGGCCTCGTGGAGAGCAGTACTTC. Its translation is CASSLAGGPRGEQYF.

This clonotype was detected ten times or more. V usage is TRBV13 and J usage is TRBJ2-7; 12 nucleotides line up with TRBD2. V lost 5 bases, J lost 4 bases, and 6 bases stayed unmatched. The germline V gene has CDR1 PRHDT and CDR2 FYEKMQ (reference sequence). This CDR3 has 15 residues. The CDR3 nucleotides read TGTGCCAGCAGCAGTCGGACTAGCGGGAATTACGAGCAGTACTTC. This gives the protein CASSSRTSGNYEQYF.

Worth noting for this clonotype: Germline is not matched at one junction end, which may reflect a read error. This sequence joins TRBV9 and TRBJ1-2; D is unresolved. CDR1 and CDR2 (germline): SGDLS, YYNGEE. This CDR3 is 12 amino acids long. CDR3 region: CASSQDLGGYTF. In nucleotides, the CDR3 is TGCGCCAGCAGCCAAGATCTGGGGGGCTACACCTTC.

The V and J genes are TRBV7-3 and TRBJ2-7, with TRBD1 matching over 10 bases. Germline-derived CDR1 and CDR2 are SGHTA and FQGTGA. With V trimmed by 11 bases and J by 2 bases, 9 bases remained unmatched. The length of the CDR3 is 14 residues. The chain's CDR3 is CAWSSGTGAYEQYF. Written as DNA, the CDR3 is TGTGCCTGGAGCTCCGGGACAGGGGCCTACGAGCAGTACTTC.